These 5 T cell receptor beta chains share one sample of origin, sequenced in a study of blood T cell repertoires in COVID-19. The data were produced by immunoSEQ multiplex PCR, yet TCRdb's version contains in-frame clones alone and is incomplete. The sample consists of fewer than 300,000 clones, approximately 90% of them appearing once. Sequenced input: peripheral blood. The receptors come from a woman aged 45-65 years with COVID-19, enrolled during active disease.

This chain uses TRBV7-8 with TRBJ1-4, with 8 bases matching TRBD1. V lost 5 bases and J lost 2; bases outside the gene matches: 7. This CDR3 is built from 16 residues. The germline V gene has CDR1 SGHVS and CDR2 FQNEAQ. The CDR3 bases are TGTGCCAGCAGCAGAACCAGGGGGCCGACTAATGAAAAACTGTTTTTT. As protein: CASSRTRGPTNEKLFF.

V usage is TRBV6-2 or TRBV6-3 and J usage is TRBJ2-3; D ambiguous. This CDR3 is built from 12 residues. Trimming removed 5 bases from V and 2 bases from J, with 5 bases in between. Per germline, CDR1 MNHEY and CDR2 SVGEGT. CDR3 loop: CASSELTDTQYF. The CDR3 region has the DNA TGTGCCAGCAGTGAGCTCACAGATACGCAGTATTTT.

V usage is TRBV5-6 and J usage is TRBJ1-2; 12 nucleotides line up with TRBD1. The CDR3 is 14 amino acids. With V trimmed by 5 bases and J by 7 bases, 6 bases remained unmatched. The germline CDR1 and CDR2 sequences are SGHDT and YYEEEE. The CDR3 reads CASSPGQGALGYTF. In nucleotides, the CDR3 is TGTGCCAGCAGTCCGGGACAGGGGGCGCTTGGCTACACCTTC.

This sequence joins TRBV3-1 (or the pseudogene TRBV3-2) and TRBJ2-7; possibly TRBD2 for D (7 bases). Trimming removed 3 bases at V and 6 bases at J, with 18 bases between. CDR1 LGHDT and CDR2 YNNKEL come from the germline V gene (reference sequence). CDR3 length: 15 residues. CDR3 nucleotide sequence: TGTGCCAGCAGCCAGGGGGGGGCTCCCTTCGGCGAGCAGTACTTC. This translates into CASSQGGAPFGEQYF.

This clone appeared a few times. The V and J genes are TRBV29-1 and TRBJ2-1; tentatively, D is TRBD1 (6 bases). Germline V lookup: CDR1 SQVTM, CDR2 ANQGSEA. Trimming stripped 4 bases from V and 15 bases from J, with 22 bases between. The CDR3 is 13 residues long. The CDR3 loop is CSVVGPTGPVGFF. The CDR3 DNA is TGCAGCGTTGTGGGCCCTACAGGGCCCGTCGGGTTCTTC.